This T cell receptor beta chain was retrieved from a study of blood T cell repertoires in COVID-19. Turning to the study itself: The United States, Italy and Spain provided the acute and convalescent COVID-19 samples.

CDR3 size: 15 residues. From germline, CDR1 is SGHDT and CDR2 YYEEEE. The V and J ends lost 2 bases and 2 bases respectively, with 10 bases between them. Produced via immunoSEQ multiplex PCR; TCRdb's table is partial and in-frame only. The sample holds tens of thousands of clones; 87% are singletons and the top ten take roughly 21%. This clonotype originated in a woman older than 75 with COVID-19, enrolled during active disease. Material for sequencing was peripheral blood. The rearrangement links TRBV5-6 to TRBJ1-4; tentative D call: TRBD1 (5 bases). As DNA, the CDR3 is TGTGCCAGCAGCTTCCAGGGTATTACTAATGAAAAACTGTTTTTT. Translated: CASSFQGITNEKLFF.